The T cell receptor (beta chain) under discussion was sequenced for a study of blood T cells in healthy people across ages. Study findings and constraints: It was held that diversity estimates obtained from one million T cells represented underestimates.

Combining a sample-barcoded 5' primer with a J-beta primer mix, a second PCR ran for roughly 6 to 12 cycles. MiXCR, applied by TCRdb to the 5' RACE reads, yields one record per CDR3 protein. The sample comprises 1,100,000 or so distinct CDR3 sequences, more than 35% of which are singletons, and approximately 19% rests with the top ten. As to this clonotype: The antigen remains unidentified.

This receptor was obtained from an older woman in good health. Material for sequencing was blood.

The CDR3 DNA reads TGTGCCAGCAGCTCGAACCCAGAAGAGCAGTACTTC. As protein: CASSSNPEEQYF. The V and J genes are TRBV7-6 and TRBJ2-4; D remains unclear. V gave up 4 bases and J gave up 13 bases, with 14 bases separating them. Germline loops: CDR1 SGHVS, CDR2 FNYEAQ. The CDR3 length is 12 residues. Supplemented by reference TRBV7-6 and TRBJ2-4, the full variable domain reads GAGVSQSPRYKVTKRGQDVALRCDPISGHVSLYWYRQALGQGPEFLTYFNYEAQQDKSGLPNDRFSAERPEGSISTLTIQRTEQRDSAMYRCASSSNPEEQYFGAGTRLSVL.